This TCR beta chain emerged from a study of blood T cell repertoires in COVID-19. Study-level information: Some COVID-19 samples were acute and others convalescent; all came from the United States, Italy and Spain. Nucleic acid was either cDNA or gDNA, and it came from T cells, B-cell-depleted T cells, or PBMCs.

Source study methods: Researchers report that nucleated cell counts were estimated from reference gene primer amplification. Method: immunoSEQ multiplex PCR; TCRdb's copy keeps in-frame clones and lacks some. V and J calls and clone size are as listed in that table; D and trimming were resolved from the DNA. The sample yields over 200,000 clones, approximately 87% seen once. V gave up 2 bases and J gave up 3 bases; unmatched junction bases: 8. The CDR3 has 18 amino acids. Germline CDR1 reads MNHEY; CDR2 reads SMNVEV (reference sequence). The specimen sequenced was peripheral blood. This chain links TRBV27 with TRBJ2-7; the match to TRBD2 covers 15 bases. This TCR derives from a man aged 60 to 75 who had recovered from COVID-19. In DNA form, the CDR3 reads TGTGCCAGCAGTTTACGGACTAGCGGGAGGGCCGGGCGCTACGAGCAGTACTTC. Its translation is CASSLRTSGRAGRYEQYF.